The 24 T cell receptor beta chains given below trace back to one sample, sequenced in a study of CD8+ T cells in alopecia areata. The investigators collected lesional scalp punch biopsies and peripheral blood from alopecia areata patients. RNA was extracted and reverse transcribed into cDNA as the sequencing template. The method was immunoSEQ multiplex PCR; TCRdb's version includes in-frame clones alone and lacks a portion of them. In the table there are 10,000 to 15,000 clones, roughly three fifths of which are singletons. The sequenced sample consisted of skin. Receptors originate from a human donor with alopecia areata.

This clone is a singleton in its sample. This sequence joins TRBV28 and TRBJ1-4, with D tentatively TRBD1 (5 bases). In germline, CDR1 is MDHEN, CDR2 SYDVKM. This CDR3 contains 14 residues. Trimming left V 6 bases short and J 8 bases short, with 16 bases between. CDR3 in amino acids: CASRQGSLREKLFF. For the CDR3, the DNA is TGTGCCAGCAGGCAGGGATCTCTTCGGGAAAAACTGTTTTTT.

V is TRBV6-6 and J is TRBJ1-6; a weak D match, TRBD1 (5 bases). Germline V CDR1 and CDR2: MNHNY, SVGAGI (reference sequence). The length of the CDR3 is 15 residues. V lost 4 bases and J 10 bases, leaving 17 bases between the germline ends. The CDR3 reads CASSSQGVRGSPLHF. CDR3 in DNA: TGTGCCAGCAGTTCGCAGGGCGTTAGAGGGTCACCCCTCCACTTT.

This clone was counted between two and nine times. This chain connects TRBV15 to TRBJ1-1; no reliable D call. The CDR3 has 14 amino acids. Trimming removed 5 bases from V and 1 base from J, with 11 bases in between. Germline V gene sequence: CDR1 LNHNV, CDR2 YYDKDF (reference sequence). CDR3 bases: TGTGCCACCAGCGGATCGGGAGGGAACACTGAAGCTTTCTTT. This encodes CATSGSGGNTEAFF.

The chain is built from TRBV10-3 and TRBJ1-1; no firm D call. V dropped 3 bases and J dropped 0 bases, with 8 bases sitting between them. CDR1 ENHRY and CDR2 SYGVKD come from the germline V gene. This CDR3 is 14 amino acids long. CDR3 amino acids: CAISETAMNTEAFF. For the CDR3, the DNA is TGTGCCATCAGTGAAACGGCAATGAACACTGAAGCTTTCTTT.

This clone has a single count. This chain uses TRBV4-3 with TRBJ2-3; D gene ambiguous. Per the germline V gene, CDR1 is LGHNA and CDR2 is YSLEER. Trimming pared 4 bases from V and 3 bases from J, leaving 11 bases between. This CDR3 has 14 residues. CDR3: CASSLTSGTDTQYF. The CDR3 DNA follows: TGCGCCAGCAGCCTTACCTCTGGGACAGATACGCAGTATTTT.

V usage is TRBV6-1 and J usage is TRBJ2-3; the match to TRBD1 covers 7 bases. This CDR3 spans 15 amino acids. Per the germline V gene, CDR1 is MNHNS and CDR2 is SASEGT. V was clipped by 5 bases and J by 2 bases; unmatched bases: 7. The CDR3 DNA reads TGTGCCAGCAGTAATAGGGGGCCCGACACAGATACGCAGTATTTT. Protein sequence: CASSNRGPDTDTQYF.

The chain couples TRBV29-1 to TRBJ1-1; 7 positions agree with TRBD1. V gave up 3 bases and J gave up 5 bases; unmatched junction bases: 9. The CDR3 has 14 residues. The germline V gene encodes CDR1 SQVTM and CDR2 ANQGSEA. CDR3 sequence (DNA): TGCAGCGTTGACGACCCGACAGGGTGGACTGAAGCTTTCTTT. Translated: CSVDDPTGWTEAFF.

Note on this clone: Other DNA sequences from this sample encode an identical CDR3 as well. The V gene is TRBV7-8, the J gene TRBJ2-5, with D unresolved. V was cut by 2 bases and J by 4 bases, with 14 bases left in between. CDR3 length: 15 amino acids. Germline lookup yields CDR1 SGHVS and CDR2 FQNEAQ. The CDR3 loop is CASSLTSGSRETQYF. The CDR3 DNA is TGTGCCAGCAGCTTAACCTCGGGTAGCAGAGAGACCCAGTACTTC.

The CDR3, as DNA: TGCGCCAGCAGCTTGGAGGTGGCGGGATCGGGAGATACGCAGTATTTT. Its protein is CASSLEVAGSGDTQYF. V is TRBV5-1 and J is TRBJ2-3; maybe TRBD2 (6 bases). This CDR3 comprises 16 residues. Germline V CDR1 and CDR2: SGHRS, YFSETQ. The ends were cut back, 0 bases at V and 5 bases at J, with 16 bases in the middle. The complete variable domain, with remaining parts taken from reference TRBV5-1 and TRBJ2-3, reads KAGVTQTPRYLIKTRGQQVTLSCSPISGHRSVSWYQQTPGQGLQFLFEYFSETQRNKGNFPGRFSGRQFSNSRSEMNVSTLELGDSALYLCASSLEVAGSGDTQYFGPGTRLTVL.

This clone occurred a few times. This rearrangement joins TRBV28 to TRBJ2-2, with D perhaps TRBD1 or TRBD2 (5 bases each). Germline V gene lookup returns CDR1 MDHEN and CDR2 SYDVKM. The CDR3 is 16 amino acids. Deletions cut 3 bases from V and 0 bases from J, with 11 bases between. The CDR3 nucleotides are TGTGCCAGCAGTTTTTTTCGGGGCTCGAACACCGGGGAGCTGTTTTTT. Translated, it gives CASSFFRGSNTGELFF.

This CDR3 reads CASSSLADKNIQYF. CDR3 in DNA: TGTGCCAGCAGCTCGCTAGCAGACAAAAACATTCAGTACTTC. V is TRBV7-9 and J is TRBJ2-4; a weak D match, TRBD2 (5 bases). This CDR3 comprises 14 residues. CDR1 is SEHNR and CDR2 is FQNEAQ in the germline V gene (reference sequence). V was pared by 4 bases and J by 3 bases, with 10 bases between.

The chain has TRBV7-9 and TRBJ1-1; no reliable D call. V shed 0 bases and J shed 5 bases, with 13 bases lying between them. The germline V gene has CDR1 SEHNR and CDR2 FQNEAQ (reference sequence). The CDR3 totals 15 residues. CDR3 residues: CASSLAGGKETEAFF. The CDR3 DNA sequence: TGTGCCAGCAGCTTAGCGGGTGGGAAAGAGACTGAAGCTTTCTTT.

The rearrangement joins TRBV7-2 to TRBJ1-6, with D uncertain. The V end was cut by 1 base, the J end by 7 bases, with 8 bases between. The CDR3 has 14 residues. CDR1 is SGHTA, CDR2 FQGNSA, per germline. The CDR3 region has the DNA TGTGCCAGCAGCTTAGTACCCGAGAATTCACCCCTCCACTTT. Its translation: CASSLVPENSPLHF.

The CDR3 bases are TGTGCCAGCAACCACCCGCTGGGGGGAGTGTATGGCTACACCTTC. Residues: CASNHPLGGVYGYTF. This chain links TRBV7-2 with TRBJ1-2, with a tentative D call TRBD1 (5 bases). The V end lost 7 bases, the J end lost 5 bases, and 20 bases lay between the germline ends. Germline-derived CDR1 and CDR2 are SGHTA and FQGNSA. The CDR3 has 15 residues.

Only a few counts were recorded for this clone. This sequence joins TRBV7-3 and TRBJ2-2; D is uncertain. This CDR3 has 15 amino acids. Germline V gene sequence: CDR1 SGHTA, CDR2 FQGTGA. Trimming stripped 3 bases from V and 7 bases from J, with 15 bases between. The chain's CDR3 is CASSFPKLIGGELFF. In nucleotides, the CDR3 is TGTGCCAGCAGCTTCCCTAAGCTTATCGGCGGGGAGCTGTTTTTT. Looking up the rest from reference TRBV7-3 and TRBJ2-2 gives the full variable domain: GAGVSQTPSNKVTEKGKYVELRCDPISGHTALYWYRQSLGQGPEFLIYFQGTGAADDSGLPNDRFFAVRPEGSVSTLKIQRTERGDSAVYLCASSFPKLIGGELFFGEGSRLTVL.

About this clone: Other DNA sequences in the same sample also yield this CDR3. CDR3 DNA: TGCGCCAGCAGCTTGGCGCCGGGACAAACTGTTGGTGAGCAGTTCTTC. It is translated as CASSLAPGQTVGEQFF. The chain has TRBV5-1 and TRBJ2-1; TRBD1 might be the D (6 bases). Looked up from germline, CDR1 is SGHRS and CDR2 is YFSETQ. V shed 0 bases and J shed 9 bases, with 19 bases lying between them. The CDR3 has 16 residues.

CDR3 nucleotide sequence: TGTGCCAGCAGCTTAGGGACAGGGAATATCCCCGGGGAGCTGTTTTTT. Protein: CASSLGTGNIPGELFF. J is TRBJ2-2 and V is TRBV11-2; 8 nucleotides line up with TRBD1. The CDR3 has 16 amino acids. Trimming removed 1 base from V and 6 bases from J; junction bases left unmatched: 7. From germline, CDR1 is SGHAT and CDR2 FQNNGV. Together with reference TRBV11-2 and TRBJ2-2, the CDR3 gives the full variable domain: EAGVAQSPRYKIIEKRQSVAFWCNPISGHATLYWYQQILGQGPKLLIQFQNNGVVDDSQLPKDRFSAERLKGVDSTLKIQPAKLEDSAVYLCASSLGTGNIPGELFFGEGSRLTVL.

In this sample, this clone turned up a few times. V gene TRBV7-3 combines with J gene TRBJ2-6; tentative D call: TRBD2 (5 bases). This CDR3 comprises 16 residues. The germline CDR1 and CDR2 sequences are SGHTA and FQGTGA. V dropped 3 bases and J dropped 0 bases, with 9 bases sitting between them. The CDR3 is CASSLRASSGANVLTF. CDR3 bases: TGTGCCAGCAGCTTGAGGGCTAGCTCTGGGGCCAACGTCCTGACTTTC.

This clone was observed a single time. This sample also contains other DNA sequences that code for the same CDR3. The J gene is TRBJ2-1, the V gene TRBV10-3; 8 bases match TRBD2. The CDR3 has 14 residues. V dropped 4 bases and J dropped 8; count of bases not matched to a gene: 7. Looked up from germline, CDR1 is ENHRY and CDR2 is SYGVKD. The CDR3 sequence is CAISGAGGSDEQFF. The DNA for the CDR3 is TGTGCCATCAGTGGTGCGGGAGGAAGTGATGAGCAGTTCTTC.

The gene calls are TRBV5-1 and TRBJ2-7; 12 positions agree with TRBD1. V shed 1 base and J 5 bases; nucleotides not matched to a gene: 4. This CDR3 has 15 amino acids. Germline values: CDR1 SGHRS, CDR2 YFSETQ. The CDR3 DNA sequence: TGCGCCAGCAGCTTGTCGGGACAGGGGGCGAACGAGCAGTACTTC. It encodes CASSLSGQGANEQYF.

CDR3 protein: CSVDRGEDEKLFF. For the CDR3, the DNA is TGCAGCGTGGACAGGGGTGAGGATGAAAAACTGTTTTTT. The chain uses TRBV29-1 and TRBJ1-4, with TRBD1 matching over 9 bases. CDR3 length: 13 amino acids. Germline loops: CDR1 SQVTM, CDR2 ANQGSEA. Trimming cost V 6 bases and J 6 bases; bases outside gene matches: 5.

The gene calls are TRBV7-8 and TRBJ2-7; 9 bases align to TRBD1. There are 14 residues in the CDR3. The V gene's germline CDR1 is SGHVS and CDR2 FQNEAQ. V gave up 1 base and J gave up 5 bases; unmatched junction bases: 3. DNA of the CDR3: TGTGCCAGCAGCTTAGGGACAGGGGCCGACGAGCAGTACTTC. Residues: CASSLGTGADEQYF.

By share of the sample, this clone is medium-sized (0.01 to 0.1%). The rearrangement uses TRBV5-4 and TRBJ1-1; D perhaps matches TRBD1 (5 bases). Trimming took 2 bases from V and 4 from J, leaving 6 bases between them. In germline, CDR1 is SGHNT, CDR2 YYREEE (reference sequence). The CDR3 covers 12 residues. The CDR3 coding sequence is TGTGCCAGCAGCTTTAGGGGCACTGAAGCTTTCTTT. This sequence encodes CASSFRGTEAFF.

The chain joins TRBV19 to TRBJ1-6; unclear D gene. V lost 4 bases to trimming and J lost 9 bases, with 10 bases between them. CDR3 size: 13 residues. Germline V gives CDR1 LNHDA, CDR2 SQIVND (reference sequence). CDR3 coding DNA: TGTGCCAGTAGTACGGACGTCCGTTCACCCCTCCACTTT. Encoded protein: CASSTDVRSPLHF.